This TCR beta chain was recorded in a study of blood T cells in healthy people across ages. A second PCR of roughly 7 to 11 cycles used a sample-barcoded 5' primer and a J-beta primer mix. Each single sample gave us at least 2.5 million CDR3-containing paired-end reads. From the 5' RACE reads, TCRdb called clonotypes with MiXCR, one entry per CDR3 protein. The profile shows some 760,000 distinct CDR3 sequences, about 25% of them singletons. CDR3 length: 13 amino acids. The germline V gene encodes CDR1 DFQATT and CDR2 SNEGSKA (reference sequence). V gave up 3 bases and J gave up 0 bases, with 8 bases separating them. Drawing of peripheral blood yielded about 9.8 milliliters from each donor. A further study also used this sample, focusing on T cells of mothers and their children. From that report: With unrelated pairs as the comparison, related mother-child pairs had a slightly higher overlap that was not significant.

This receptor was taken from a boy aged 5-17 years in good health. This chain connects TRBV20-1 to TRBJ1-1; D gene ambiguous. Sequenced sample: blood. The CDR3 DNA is TGCAGTGCTAGCGGCGGGTTGAACACTGAAGCTTTCTTT. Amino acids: CSASGGLNTEAFF.